This section outlines one TCR beta chain sequence together with its context. V lost 3 bases to trimming and J lost 2 bases, with 14 bases between them. CDR3 length: 15 residues. CDR1 and CDR2 from the germline V gene are SGHTA and FQGTGA. This sample is drawn from a study of T cell responses to AZD1222 COVID-19 vaccine. Profiled with immunoSEQ multiplex PCR; TCRdb holds only in-frame clones, not every one. The profile shows some 150,000 clones, about nine tenths of them singletons. The source is an adult in good health. The sequences come from peripheral blood, collected on day 0 of AZD1222 vaccination. The chain couples TRBV7-3 to TRBJ2-7, with unresolved D. The CDR3 DNA sequence: TGTGCCAGCAGCTTTGGTGTCGGGCAAGCCTACGAGCAGTACTTC. This gives the protein CASSFGVGQAYEQYF.